Sequencing of this T cell receptor (beta chain) was carried out in a study of sequential checkpoint blockade in melanoma. At the level of the study: Approximately 20 patients had tumor biopsies before treatment and at week 13.

From germline, CDR1 is MNHGY and CDR2 SAAAGT. Trimming removed 5 bases at V and 5 bases at J, with 18 bases between. The CDR3 runs 15 residues. Sample share makes this clone medium-sized. The target antigen is unknown. Specified treatment: randomized to nivolumab then ipilimumab (arm A) or the reverse (arm B). Sequencing was performed with immunoSEQ multiplex PCR; in TCRdb, only in-frame clones are kept and a portion is missing. The sample includes roughly 2,500 clones, about 25% of them seen just once. General study results and limits: For nivolumab-first patients, baseline tumor clonality was associated with response.

The starting material was tumor tissue (inferred from file names), obtained from a patient given nivolumab and ipilimumab in sequence. The origin of this receptor is a human donor with melanoma. This chain connects TRBV6-8 to TRBJ2-5; no reliable D call. The CDR3 nucleotides are TGTGCCAGCAGTCACCCGGCCCATTCTTGGGAGACCCAGTACTTC. It translates to CASSHPAHSWETQYF.